Listed below are T cell receptor beta chains from one sample, sequenced in a study of tumor-infiltrating lymphocytes in localized non-small cell lung cancer. TCRdb's copy holds only in-frame clones and misses some; the assay was immunoSEQ multiplex PCR. The repertoire consists of approximately 21,000 clones, with 80% occurring once and the leading ten covering approximately 3.6%. Sequenced input: lung tumor tissue. All receptors derive from a human donor with non-small cell lung cancer. CDR3s include the opening cysteine and the closing phenylalanine or tryptophan. Each record gives: CDR3 length, D gene, J gene, V gene, CDR3 protein, CDR3 DNA. A D gene is named only where the DNA matches it firmly.

>13|-|TRBJ2-2|TRBV2
CASREEGFGELFF
TGTGCCAGCAGGGAGGAGGGGTTCGGGGAGCTGTTTTTT
>17|TRBD2|TRBJ2-7|TRBV7-9
CASSLGGTSGTQREQYF
TGTGCCAGCAGCTTAGGTGGGACTAGCGGGACCCAGCGGGAGCAGTACTTC
>17|TRBD1|TRBJ1-5|TRBV28
CASSSSGTAHINQPQHF
TGTGCCAGCAGTTCCTCCGGGACAGCTCATATCAATCAGCCCCAGCATTTT
>11|-|TRBJ2-7|TRBV14
CASGVSYEQYF
TGTGCCAGCGGAGTCTCCTACGAGCAGTACTTC
>16|-|TRBJ2-1|TRBV28
CASSSPGPGSYNEQFF
TGTGCCAGCAGTTCCCCGGGGCCGGGCTCCTACAATGAGCAGTTCTTC
>14|TRBD2|TRBJ2-5|TRBV5-1
CASSPGLAGETQYF
TGCGCCAGCAGCCCAGGACTAGCGGGAGAGACCCAGTACTTC
>13|-|TRBJ1-1|TRBV7-2
CASSFQTNTEAFF
TGTGCCAGCAGCTTCCAGACAAACACTGAAGCTTTCTTT
>14|TRBD2|TRBJ2-3|TRBV4-2
CASRQTSLTDTQYF
TGTGCCAGCAGGCAGACTAGCCTTACAGATACGCAGTATTTT
>13|TRBD1|TRBJ2-7|TRBV7-8
CASSDTGGYEQYF
TGTGCCAGCAGCGATACAGGGGGCTACGAGCAGTACTTC
>15|TRBD1|TRBJ1-6|TRBV19
CASGVGTADNSPLHF
TGTGCCAGTGGAGTAGGGACAGCCGATAATTCACCCCTCCACTTT
>15|-|TRBJ2-1|TRBV19
CASSLARGSYNEQFF
TGTGCCAGTAGCTTGGCCCGAGGATCCTACAATGAGCAGTTCTTC
>16|-|TRBJ2-2|TRBV9
CASSVELARNTGELFF
TGTGCCAGCAGCGTAGAGCTAGCGAGGAACACCGGGGAGCTGTTTTTT
>16|-|TRBJ1-3|TRBV9
CASSVADSVSGNTIYF
TGTGCCAGCAGCGTAGCAGACAGCGTCTCTGGAAACACCATATATTTT
>14|-|TRBJ2-7|TRBV6-5
CASSPTRATYGQYF
TGTGCCAGCAGTCCCACGCGCGCGACGTACGGGCAGTACTTC
>15|TRBD2|TRBJ2-7|TRBV27
CASSLGTSGSYEQYF
TGTGCCAGCAGTTTAGGGACTAGCGGGTCTTACGAGCAGTACTTC
>16|TRBD2|TRBJ2-2|TRBV7-6
CASSLIAGANTGELFF
TGTGCCAGCAGCCTAATAGCGGGAGCGAACACCGGGGAGCTGTTTTTT
>14|TRBD2|TRBJ2-3|TRBV6-5
CASSPTSGSATQYF
TGTGCCAGCAGCCCGACTAGCGGGAGTGCTACGCAGTATTTT
>15|-|TRBJ2-1|TRBV9
CASSQDASSYNEQFF
TGTGCCAGCAGCCAGGACGCGAGCTCCTACAATGAGCAGTTCTTC
>17|TRBD1|TRBJ1-4|TRBV14
CASSQGSHRGQGEKLFF
TGTGCCAGCAGCCAAGGGTCCCACAGGGGACAGGGGGAAAAACTGTTTTTT
>14|TRBD1|TRBJ1-1|TRBV5-1
CASSQGAWNTEAFF
TGCGCCAGCAGCCAGGGGGCTTGGAACACTGAAGCTTTCTTT
>15|TRBD1|TRBJ2-6|TRBV2
CACRDRGVGANVLTF
TGTGCCTGCCGGGACAGGGGAGTGGGGGCCAACGTCCTGACTTTC